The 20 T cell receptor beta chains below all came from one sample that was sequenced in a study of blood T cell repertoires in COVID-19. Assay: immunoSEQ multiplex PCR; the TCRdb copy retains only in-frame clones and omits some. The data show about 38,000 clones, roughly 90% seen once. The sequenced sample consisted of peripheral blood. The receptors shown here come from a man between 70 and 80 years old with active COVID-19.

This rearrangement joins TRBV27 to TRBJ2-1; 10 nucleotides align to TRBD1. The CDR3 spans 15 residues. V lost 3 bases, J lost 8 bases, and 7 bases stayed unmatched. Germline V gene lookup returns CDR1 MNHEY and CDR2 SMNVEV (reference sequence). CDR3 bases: TGTGCCAGCAGTTTGAGGGACAGGGGCAGGGATGAGCAGTTCTTC. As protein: CASSLRDRGRDEQFF.

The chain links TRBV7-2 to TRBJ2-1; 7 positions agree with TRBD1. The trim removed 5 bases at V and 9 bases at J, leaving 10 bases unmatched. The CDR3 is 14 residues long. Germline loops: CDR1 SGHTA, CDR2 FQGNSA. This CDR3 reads CASSPVQGWGEQFF. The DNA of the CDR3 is TGTGCCAGCAGCCCGGTACAGGGGTGGGGTGAGCAGTTCTTC. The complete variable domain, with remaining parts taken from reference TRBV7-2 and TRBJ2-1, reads GAGVSQSPSNKVTEKGKDVELRCDPISGHTALYWYRQSLGQGLEFLIYFQGNSAPDKSGLPSDRFSAERTGGSVSTLTIQRTQQEDSAVYLCASSPVQGWGEQFFGPGTRLTVL.

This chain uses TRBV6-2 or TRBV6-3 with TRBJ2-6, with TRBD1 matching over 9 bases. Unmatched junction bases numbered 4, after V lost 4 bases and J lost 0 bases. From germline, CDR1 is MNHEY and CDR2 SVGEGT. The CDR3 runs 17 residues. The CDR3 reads CASSWGQGRSGANVLTF. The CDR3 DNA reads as TGTGCCAGCAGTTGGGGACAGGGCCGCTCTGGGGCCAACGTCCTGACTTTC.

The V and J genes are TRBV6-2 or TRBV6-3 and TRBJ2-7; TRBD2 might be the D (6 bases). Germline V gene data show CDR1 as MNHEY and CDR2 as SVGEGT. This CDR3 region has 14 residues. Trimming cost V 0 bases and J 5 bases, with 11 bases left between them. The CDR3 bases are TGTGCCAGCAGTTACTCGGGGGGAGGAAACGAGCAGTACTTC. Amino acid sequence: CASSYSGGGNEQYF.

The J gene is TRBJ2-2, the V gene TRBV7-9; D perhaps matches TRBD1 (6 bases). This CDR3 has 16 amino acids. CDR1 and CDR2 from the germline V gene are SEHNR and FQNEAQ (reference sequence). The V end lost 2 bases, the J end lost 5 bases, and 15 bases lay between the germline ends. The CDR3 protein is CASSLPQGLRTGELFF. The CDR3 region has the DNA TGTGCCAGCAGCTTACCACAGGGCCTGAGGACCGGGGAGCTGTTTTTT.

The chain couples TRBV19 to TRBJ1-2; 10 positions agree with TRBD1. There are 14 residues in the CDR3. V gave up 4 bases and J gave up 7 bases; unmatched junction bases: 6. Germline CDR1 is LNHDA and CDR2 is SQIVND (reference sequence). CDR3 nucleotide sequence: TGTGCCAGTAGTACCTGGGACAGGGGAGGTGGCTACACCTTC. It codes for CASSTWDRGGGYTF.

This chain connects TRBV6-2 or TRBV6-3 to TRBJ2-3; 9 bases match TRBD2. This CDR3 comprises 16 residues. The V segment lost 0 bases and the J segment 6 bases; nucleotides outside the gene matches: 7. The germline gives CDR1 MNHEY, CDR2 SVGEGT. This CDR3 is CASSYSASGVPDTQYF. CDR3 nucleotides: TGTGCCAGCAGTTACTCAGCTAGCGGGGTCCCCGATACGCAGTATTTT.

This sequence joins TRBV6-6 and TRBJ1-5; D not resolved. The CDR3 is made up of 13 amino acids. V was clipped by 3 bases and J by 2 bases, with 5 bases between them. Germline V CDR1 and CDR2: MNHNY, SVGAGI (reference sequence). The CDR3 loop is CASSYTGNQPQHF. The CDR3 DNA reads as TGTGCCAGCAGTTATACTGGCAATCAGCCCCAGCATTTT.

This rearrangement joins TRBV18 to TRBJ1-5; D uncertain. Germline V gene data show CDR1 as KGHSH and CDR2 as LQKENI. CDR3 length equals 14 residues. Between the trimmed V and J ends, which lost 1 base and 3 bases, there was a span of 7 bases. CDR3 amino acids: CASSPLQDNQPQHF. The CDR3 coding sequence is TGTGCCAGCTCACCACTGCAGGACAATCAGCCCCAGCATTTT.

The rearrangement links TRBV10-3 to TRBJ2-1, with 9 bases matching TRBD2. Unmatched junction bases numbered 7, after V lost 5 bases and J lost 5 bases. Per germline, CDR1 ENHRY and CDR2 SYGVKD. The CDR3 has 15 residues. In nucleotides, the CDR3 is TGTGCCATCAGTTTGGGGGAGCGGGGGGACAATGAGCAGTTCTTC. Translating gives CAISLGERGDNEQFF.

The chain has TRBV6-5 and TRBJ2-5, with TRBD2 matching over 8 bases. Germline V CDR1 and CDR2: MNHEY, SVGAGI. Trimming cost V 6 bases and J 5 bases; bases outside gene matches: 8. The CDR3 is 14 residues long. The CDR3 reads CASRTGTSYETQYF. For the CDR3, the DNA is TGTGCCAGCAGAACTGGGACTAGTTACGAGACCCAGTACTTC.

The CDR3 bases are TGTGCCAGCAGCTTAGGTGCGGGGTCCCGCTACAATGAGCAGTTCTTC. It translates to CASSLGAGSRYNEQFF. J is TRBJ2-1 and V is TRBV11-2; D possibly corresponds to TRBD2 (6 bases). V gave up 1 base and J gave up 3 bases, with 13 bases separating them. This CDR3 spans 16 amino acids. Germline V gene sequence: CDR1 SGHAT, CDR2 FQNNGV.

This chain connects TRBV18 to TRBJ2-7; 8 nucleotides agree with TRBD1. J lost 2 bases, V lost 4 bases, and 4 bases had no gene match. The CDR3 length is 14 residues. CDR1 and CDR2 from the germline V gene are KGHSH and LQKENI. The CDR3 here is CASSQGQVTYEQYF. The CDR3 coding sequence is TGTGCCAGCTCACAGGGACAGGTCACCTACGAGCAGTACTTC. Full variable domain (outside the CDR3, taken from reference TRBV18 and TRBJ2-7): NAGVMQNPRHLVRRRGQEARLRCSPMKGHSHVYWYRQLPEEGLKFMVYLQKENIIDESGMPKERFSAEFPKEGPSILRIQQVVRGDSAAYFCASSQGQVTYEQYFGPGTRLTVT.

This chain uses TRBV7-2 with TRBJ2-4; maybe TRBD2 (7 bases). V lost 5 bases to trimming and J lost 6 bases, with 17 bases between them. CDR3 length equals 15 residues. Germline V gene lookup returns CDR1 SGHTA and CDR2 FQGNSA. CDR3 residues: CASSPSGRGLNIQYF. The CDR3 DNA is TGTGCCAGCAGCCCTAGCGGCAGGGGCCTAAACATTCAGTACTTC.

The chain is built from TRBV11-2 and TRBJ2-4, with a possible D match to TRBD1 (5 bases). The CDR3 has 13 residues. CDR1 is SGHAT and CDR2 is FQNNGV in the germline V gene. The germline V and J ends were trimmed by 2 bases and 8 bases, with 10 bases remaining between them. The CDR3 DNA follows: TGTGCCAGCAGCTTATGGGGCAGGGACATTCAGTACTTC. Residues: CASSLWGRDIQYF.

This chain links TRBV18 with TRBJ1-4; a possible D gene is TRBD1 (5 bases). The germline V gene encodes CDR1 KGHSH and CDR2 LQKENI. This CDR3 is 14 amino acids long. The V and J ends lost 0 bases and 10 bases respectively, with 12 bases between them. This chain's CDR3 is CASSPPVWGGKLFF. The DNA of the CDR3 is TGTGCCAGCTCACCACCGGTTTGGGGCGGAAAACTGTTTTTT. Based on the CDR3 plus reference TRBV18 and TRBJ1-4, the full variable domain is NAGVMQNPRHLVRRRGQEARLRCSPMKGHSHVYWYRQLPEEGLKFMVYLQKENIIDESGMPKERFSAEFPKEGPSILRIQQVVRGDSAAYFCASSPPVWGGKLFFGSGTQLSVL.

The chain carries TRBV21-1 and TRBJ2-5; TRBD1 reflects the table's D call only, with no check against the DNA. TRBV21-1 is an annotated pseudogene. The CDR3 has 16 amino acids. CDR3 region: CASSRGDREVKETQYF. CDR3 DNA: TGTGCCAGCAGCCGGGGCGACAGGGAAGTTAAGGAGACCCAGTACTTC.

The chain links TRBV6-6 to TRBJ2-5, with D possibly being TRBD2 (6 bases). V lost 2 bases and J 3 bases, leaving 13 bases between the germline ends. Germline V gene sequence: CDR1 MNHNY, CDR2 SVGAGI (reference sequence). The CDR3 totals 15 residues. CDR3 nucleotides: TGTGCCAGCAGTTACACGTGGCGGGGTGAAGAGACCCAGTACTTC. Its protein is CASSYTWRGEETQYF.

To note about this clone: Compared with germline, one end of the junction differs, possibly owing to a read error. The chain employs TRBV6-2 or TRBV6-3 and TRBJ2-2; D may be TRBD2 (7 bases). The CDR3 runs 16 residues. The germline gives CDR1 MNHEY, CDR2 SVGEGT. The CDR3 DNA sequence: TGTGCCACCAGTAGGGTGGGGGGGGCCGTCGCCGGGGAGCTGTTTTTT. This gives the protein CATSRVGGAVAGELFF.

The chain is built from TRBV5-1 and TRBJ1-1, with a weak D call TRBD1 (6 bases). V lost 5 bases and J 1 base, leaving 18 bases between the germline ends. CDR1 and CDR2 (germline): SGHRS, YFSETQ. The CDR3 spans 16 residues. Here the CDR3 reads CASRSGTPPGNTEAFF. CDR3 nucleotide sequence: TGCGCCAGCAGGTCCGGGACACCCCCGGGGAACACTGAAGCTTTCTTT.